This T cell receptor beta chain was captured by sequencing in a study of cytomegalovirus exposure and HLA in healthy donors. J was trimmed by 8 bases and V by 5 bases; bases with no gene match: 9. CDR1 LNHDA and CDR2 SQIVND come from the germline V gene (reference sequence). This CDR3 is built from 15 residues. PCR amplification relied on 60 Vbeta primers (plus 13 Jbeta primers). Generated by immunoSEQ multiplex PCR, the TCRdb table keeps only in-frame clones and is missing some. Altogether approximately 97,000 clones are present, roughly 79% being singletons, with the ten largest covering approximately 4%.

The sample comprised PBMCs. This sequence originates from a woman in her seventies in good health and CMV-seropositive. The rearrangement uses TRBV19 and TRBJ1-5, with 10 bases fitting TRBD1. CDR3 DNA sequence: TGTGCCAGTAGTGTCGGGACAGGGGTTGGTAAGCCCCAGCATTTT. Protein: CASSVGTGVGKPQHF.